These 14 T cell receptor beta chains were all obtained from the same sample, sequenced in a study of response to subunit inactivated influenza vaccine. TCRdb re-analysed the RT-PCR reads in MiXCR, keeping a single row per CDR3 protein. The table includes approximately 500,000 distinct CDR3 sequences, under 15% detected once. The specimen comprised PBMCs from blood, sampled more than 35 days after vaccination. All receptors derive from a middle-aged man who received an inactivated influenza vaccine.

This clonotype was picked up many times. V and J are TRBV6-5 and TRBJ1-1; 9 bases line up with TRBD1. This CDR3 is 17 amino acids long. V shed 2 bases, J shed 4 bases, and the junction held 11 bases outside the gene matches. Germline values: CDR1 MNHEY, CDR2 SVGAGI. The chain's CDR3 is CASSYQQQGAKSTEAFF. CDR3 in DNA: TGTGCCAGCAGTTACCAGCAACAGGGGGCTAAGAGCACTGAAGCTTTCTTT.

This clonotype was observed at least ten times. The chain is built from TRBV4-3 and TRBJ1-5; D is undetermined. Germline V lookup: CDR1 LGHNA, CDR2 YSLEER. V lost 2 bases, J lost 4 bases, and 6 bases lay in between. CDR3 length: 13 residues. The CDR3 region is CASSQSANQPQHF. The DNA of the CDR3 is TGCGCCAGCAGCCAATCCGCGAATCAGCCCCAGCATTTT.

The V call is TRBV29-1, the J call TRBJ2-5, with a tentative D call TRBD2 (5 bases). Germline loops: CDR1 SQVTM, CDR2 ANQGSEA. Trimming took 7 bases from V and 5 from J, leaving 17 bases between them. This CDR3 region has 13 residues. In nucleotides, the CDR3 is TGCAGCGCCACCCTTGGCTGGAGGGAGACCCAGTACTTC. It codes for CSATLGWRETQYF.

The chain joins TRBV20-1 to TRBJ2-1; TRBD2 agrees at 11 bases. Germline V gene lookup returns CDR1 DFQATT and CDR2 SNEGSKA (reference sequence). V was clipped by 6 bases and J by 4 bases; unmatched bases: 8. The CDR3 is 15 amino acids. The CDR3 coding sequence is TGCAGTGCAGCAGGGACTAGCGGAAATTACAATGAGCAGTTCTTC. It translates to CSAAGTSGNYNEQFF.

This clonotype was found a few times. This chain uses TRBV4-3 with TRBJ2-5, with 14 bases lining up with TRBD2. The junction had 9 bases not matched to a gene; V was cut back by 4 bases and J by 5 bases. Per the germline V gene, CDR1 is LGHNA and CDR2 is YSLEER. This CDR3 region has 17 residues. The CDR3 nucleotides are TGCGCCAGCAGCCTTGGGACTAGCGGGAGCTCTGGGGAGACCCAGTACTTC. It yields the protein CASSLGTSGSSGETQYF.

This rearrangement joins TRBV29-1 to TRBJ2-5; D unclear. V lost 3 bases, J lost 2 bases, and 7 bases lay in between. The CDR3 runs to 12 residues. The germline V gene encodes CDR1 SQVTM and CDR2 ANQGSEA. DNA for the CDR3: TGCAGCGTTGATCCAGAGCAAGAGACCCAGTACTTC. It translates to CSVDPEQETQYF.

CDR3 region: CAGRDRGGNSPLHF. As DNA, the CDR3 is TGTGCCGGCCGGGACAGGGGTGGTAATTCACCCCTCCACTTT. The chain uses TRBV10-3 and TRBJ1-6; TRBD1 agrees at 10 bases. There are 14 residues in the CDR3. Germline-derived CDR1 and CDR2 are ENHRY and SYGVKD. V lost 11 bases and J lost 6; bases outside the gene matches: 7.

This clonotype was recorded a few times. The V gene is TRBV29-1, the J gene TRBJ2-5, with 11 bases that match TRBD1. CDR3 size: 13 residues. V lost 6 bases to trimming and J lost 7 bases; unmatched junction nucleotides: 7. Germline CDR1 is SQVTM and CDR2 is ANQGSEA. This chain's CDR3 is CSVRGQGEGTQYF. The CDR3 DNA is TGCAGCGTCAGGGGACAGGGGGAAGGGACCCAGTACTTC.

In its sample, this clonotype was seen many times. The chain combines TRBV20-1 with TRBJ1-5; D gene ambiguous. The CDR3 length is 15 residues. Looked up from germline, CDR1 is DFQATT and CDR2 is SNEGSKA (reference sequence). The V gene lost 3 bases and the J gene lost 6 bases, with 18 bases spanning the gap. CDR3 nucleotides: TGCAGTGCTAGTGGTGATGGTATGGCTTTTCAGCCCCAGCATTTT. Encoded protein: CSASGDGMAFQPQHF.

This clonotype was seen only a few times. The chain combines TRBV6-1 with TRBJ1-6, with D tentatively TRBD1 (6 bases). The V end lost 6 bases, the J end lost 7 bases, and 13 bases lay between the germline ends. The CDR3 has 14 amino acids. CDR1 is MNHNS, CDR2 SASEGT, per germline. CDR3 DNA: TGTGCCAGCAGAACCGGGACAAGGAATTCACCCCTCCACTTT. Translating gives CASRTGTRNSPLHF.

In its sample, this clonotype was seen a few times. The chain links TRBV20-1 to TRBJ2-7; perhaps TRBD1 as D (6 bases). The CDR3 covers 13 residues. CDR1 and CDR2 (germline): DFQATT, SNEGSKA (reference sequence). The germline V and J ends were trimmed by 3 bases and 1 base, with 10 bases remaining between them. The CDR3 bases are TGCAGTGCTAGGGCGACAGGATCCTACGAGCAGTACTTC. This sequence encodes CSARATGSYEQYF.

The chain is built from TRBV20-1 and TRBJ2-5; no clear D gene. Trimming pared 2 bases from V and 7 bases from J, leaving 11 bases between. The germline V gene encodes CDR1 DFQATT and CDR2 SNEGSKA (reference sequence). This CDR3 comprises 12 residues. The CDR3 protein is CSARPGYGTQYF. In nucleotides, the CDR3 is TGCAGTGCTAGACCCGGCTACGGGACCCAGTACTTC.

In this sample, this clonotype turned up a few times. V and J are TRBV11-2 and TRBJ2-7, with a tentative D call TRBD2 (5 bases). The CDR3 has 15 amino acids. Trimming shortened V by 6 bases and J by 3 bases, and 18 bases separated the two germline ends. In germline, CDR1 is SGHAT, CDR2 FQNNGV. The CDR3: CASSSSRGRGYEQYF. DNA for the CDR3: TGTGCCAGCAGTTCCTCTCGAGGGAGAGGCTACGAGCAGTACTTC. Variable domain in full (rest from reference TRBV11-2 and TRBJ2-7): EAGVAQSPRYKIIEKRQSVAFWCNPISGHATLYWYQQILGQGPKLLIQFQNNGVVDDSQLPKDRFSAERLKGVDSTLKIQPAKLEDSAVYLCASSSSRGRGYEQYFGPGTRLTVT.

The rearrangement joins TRBV10-3 to TRBJ1-1, with a tentative D call TRBD1 (6 bases). CDR1 is ENHRY and CDR2 is SYGVKD in the germline V gene. V shed 3 bases and J shed 1 base, with 15 bases lying between them. This CDR3 is built from 16 residues. The CDR3 here is CAISDQGTLGNTEAFF. CDR3 bases: TGTGCCATCAGTGATCAGGGGACCTTGGGGAACACTGAAGCTTTCTTT.